These 18 T cell receptor beta chains were sequenced from one sample in a study of blood T cells in healthy people across ages (dated by TCRdb to the mid-2010s). Library construction relied on 5' RACE. Instrument on record: Illumina HiSeq 2500. A second PCR of roughly 7 to 12 cycles was run with a J-beta primer mix and a sample-barcoded 5' primer. TCRdb reran the public reads through fastp at Q25 and MiXCR, keeping productive beta chains. Each entry merges the rows of one CDR3 protein and shows their most common DNA and genes. Counted in this sample were 800,000 to 950,000 distinct CDR3 sequences; about 29% of them appeared once. About a tenth of the sample is taken by the ten largest. These same records also appear under a second study, on T cells of mothers and their children.

Sequencing used blood. These receptor sequences come from a middle-aged woman in good health.

The chain couples TRBV15 to TRBJ1-6, with 11 bases that match TRBD1. The germline V gene encodes CDR1 LNHNV and CDR2 YYDKDF (reference sequence). The J segment lost 4 bases and the V segment lost 3 bases, leaving 8 bases of the junction unmatched. This CDR3 is built from 18 residues. In DNA, the CDR3 is TGTGCCACCAGCAGCCACGGACAGGGGGCTAGTTATAATTCACCCCTCCACTTT. Translating it yields CATSSHGQGASYNSPLHF.

In this sample, this clonotype turned up a few times. The chain has TRBV20-1 and TRBJ1-5; 9 bases are shared with TRBD1. The CDR3 length is 16 residues. Losses at the gene ends were 0 bases for V and 3 bases for J; bases not matched to a gene: 6. CDR1 is DFQATT and CDR2 is SNEGSKA in the germline V gene (reference sequence). The CDR3 DNA sequence: TGCAGTGCTAGAGATCAGGGACAGGGATCCAATCAGCCCCAGCATTTT. It codes for CSARDQGQGSNQPQHF.

This chain links TRBV10-3 with TRBJ1-5, with 7 nucleotides matching TRBD1. Trimming at V came to 2 bases and at J to 3 bases, leaving 7 bases not matched to a gene. Germline V lookup: CDR1 ENHRY, CDR2 SYGVKD. This CDR3 is 16 amino acids long. CDR3 amino acids: CAISERVGQSNQPQHF. CDR3 bases: TGTGCCATCAGTGAGAGGGTGGGACAGTCCAATCAGCCCCAGCATTTT.

The chain is built from TRBV3-1 and TRBJ2-1, with 8 bases identical to TRBD1. Germline V CDR1 and CDR2: LGHDT, YNNKEL (reference sequence). The CDR3 sequence is 15 residues long. V gave up 5 bases and J gave up 10 bases; unmatched junction bases: 13. The CDR3 region has the DNA TGTGCCAGCAGCGCGGACAGGGACTTTTCCTACGAGCAGTTCTTC. Translating gives CASSADRDFSYEQFF.

The V and J genes are TRBV20-1 and TRBJ1-5; D is perhaps TRBD1 (5 bases). The germline V and J ends were trimmed by 7 bases and 8 bases, with 21 bases remaining between them. Germline values: CDR1 DFQATT, CDR2 SNEGSKA (reference sequence). This CDR3 spans 14 amino acids. CDR3 coding DNA: TGCAGTGGGGGAGGGATCATAGGGGCAGAGCCCCAGCATTTT. Amino acids: CSGGGIIGAEPQHF.

The chain employs TRBV2 and TRBJ2-3; TRBD2 matches 7 bases. Germline-derived CDR1 and CDR2 are SNHLY and FYNNEI. Germline trimming cut 6 bases from V and 4 bases from J; bases unmatched to any gene: 10. The CDR3 contains 15 residues. The CDR3 nucleotides are TGTGCCAGCAGAACCCAGAGCGGGGAGGCAGATACGCAGTATTTT. As protein: CASRTQSGEADTQYF.

This chain connects TRBV28 to TRBJ1-1; the D is unclear. Per the germline V gene, CDR1 is MDHEN and CDR2 is SYDVKM. With 10 bases removed from V and 5 bases from J, the gap between germline ends came to 11 bases. CDR3 length: 11 amino acids. As DNA, the CDR3 is TGTGCCACCCTTCTCCGGACTGAAGCTTTCTTT. Protein: CATLLRTEAFF.

This clonotype was counted ten times or more. The rearrangement uses TRBV12-3 or TRBV12-4 and TRBJ2-7; the D gene is possibly TRBD2 (6 bases). The CDR3 runs 14 residues. Trimming removed 2 bases from V and 4 bases from J, with 12 bases in between. CDR3 DNA sequence: TGTGCCAGCAGTTTAACGGGGGAAAGGTACGAGCAGTACTTC. Residues: CASSLTGERYEQYF.

V usage is TRBV12-3 or TRBV12-4 and J usage is TRBJ2-2; D gene unclear. CDR3 length: 11 residues. The V gene lost 3 bases and the J gene lost 8 bases, with 4 bases spanning the gap. The CDR3 coding sequence is TGTGCCAGCAGTTTTTGGGGGGAGCTGTTTTTT. It yields the protein CASSFWGELFF.

This clonotype appeared many times. The chain employs TRBV7-8 and TRBJ2-3, with D perhaps TRBD2 (7 bases). The ends were cut back, 5 bases at V and 6 bases at J, with 21 bases in the middle. The CDR3 runs 16 residues. The germline V gene has CDR1 SGHVS and CDR2 FQNEAQ. CDR3 in amino acids: CASSPWGGPNRDTQYF. The CDR3 DNA reads as TGTGCCAGCAGCCCTTGGGGGGGGCCGAATCGGGATACGCAGTATTTT.

This clonotype was seen many times. The genes are TRBV3-1 and TRBJ2-7; D call uncertain. CDR1 is LGHDT, CDR2 YNNKEL, per germline (reference sequence). The CDR3 is 15 amino acids. V lost 2 bases, J lost 0 bases, and 11 bases lay in between. CDR3 in DNA: TGTGCCAGCAGCCAAATGGCAGCAAGCTCCTACGAGCAGTACTTC. It codes for CASSQMAASSYEQYF.

This clonotype has at least ten counts. The genes are TRBV7-9 and TRBJ2-7; no clear D gene. The CDR3 has 14 residues. The ends were cut back, 0 bases at V and 2 bases at J, with 8 bases in the middle. From germline, CDR1 is SEHNR and CDR2 FQNEAQ (reference sequence). Here the CDR3 DNA reads TGTGCCAGCAGCTTAGCGCTGACCCCCTACGAGCAGTACTTC. This encodes CASSLALTPYEQYF.

This sequence joins TRBV7-9 and TRBJ1-2, with TRBD1 identical over 9 bases. V lost 3 bases, J lost 8 bases, and 10 bases stayed unmatched. Germline-derived CDR1 and CDR2 are SEHNR and FQNEAQ (reference sequence). This CDR3 has 15 amino acids. The CDR3: CASSFPPGQGAGYTF. In DNA, the CDR3 is TGTGCCAGCAGCTTTCCGCCGGGACAGGGAGCGGGCTACACCTTC.

CDR3 sequence (DNA): TGTGCCAGCAGTTTGTTGGACAGGGATGGGTTGGGCACTGAAGCTTTCTTT. As protein: CASSLLDRDGLGTEAFF. The rearrangement uses TRBV28 and TRBJ1-1; 8 positions agree with TRBD1. Trimming cost V 3 bases and J 4 bases; bases outside gene matches: 13. The germline gives CDR1 MDHEN, CDR2 SYDVKM. This CDR3 has 17 residues.

Only a few counts were recorded for this clonotype. The chain uses TRBV27 and TRBJ1-4; D uncertain. With 6 bases removed from V and 0 bases from J, the gap between germline ends came to 11 bases. The V gene's germline CDR1 is MNHEY and CDR2 SMNVEV (reference sequence). CDR3 size: 15 residues. CDR3: CASSPSQPTNEKLFF. The CDR3 region has the DNA TGTGCCAGCAGCCCGTCTCAACCAACTAATGAAAAACTGTTTTTT.

As regards this clonotype: This may come from a read error, since a much larger clone is one base off. The chain joins TRBV7-2 to TRBJ1-1; D unresolved. With 1 base removed from V and 1 base from J, the gap between germline ends came to 4 bases. Germline CDR1 SGHTA, CDR2 FQGNSA. The CDR3 has 13 residues. CDR3 amino acids: CTSSLVRNTEAFF. The CDR3 DNA reads as TGTACCAGCAGCTTAGTCCGGAACACTGAAGCTTTCTTT.

The chain carries TRBV13 and TRBJ1-2; 7 bases line up with TRBD1. This CDR3 spans 15 amino acids. Germline V lookup: CDR1 PRHDT, CDR2 FYEKMQ (reference sequence). V lost 3 bases, J lost 2 bases, and 6 bases stayed unmatched. CDR3 in DNA: TGTGCCAGCAGCTTCGAGGGGGCCCCCAACTATGGCTACACCTTC. Amino acids: CASSFEGAPNYGYTF. The whole variable domain, filled in from reference TRBV13 and TRBJ1-2, reads AAGVIQSPRHLIKEKRETATLKCYPIPRHDTVYWYQQGPGQDPQFLISFYEKMQSDKGSIPDRFSAQQFSDYHSELNMSSLELGDSALYFCASSFEGAPNYGYTFGSGTRLTVV.

V usage is TRBV18 and J usage is TRBJ1-1, with 7 nucleotides matching TRBD1. CDR3 length: 15 amino acids. J lost 2 bases, V lost 0 bases, and 3 bases had no gene match. The V gene's germline CDR1 is KGHSH and CDR2 LQKENI. CDR3 bases: TGTGCCAGCTCACCACCGCAGGGGGTAAACACTGAAGCTTTCTTT. It translates to CASSPPQGVNTEAFF.